Reported below is one T cell receptor beta chain. Its antigen is unidentified. This was the immunoSEQ v3.0 assay at survey level. Sequencing was intended to reach roughly 40,000-50,000 T-cell genomes per sample. Sequenced by immunoSEQ multiplex PCR; TCRdb stores in-frame clones only, minus some. Seen here are over 15,000 clones, more than 80% observed once, and the top ten hold more than 7%. This entry belongs to a study of long-term antiretroviral therapy in people with HIV. Study-wide findings and caveats: Regardless of time point, clones expanded before ART dominated the repertoire. After ART, diversity increased yet remained lower than transplant donor controls.

The CDR3 is 14 residues long. Germline V lookup: CDR1 ENHRY, CDR2 SYGVKD. With 4 bases removed from V and 3 bases from J, the gap between germline ends came to 9 bases. The source was unsorted PBMCs, collected 4.2 years after starting antiretroviral therapy. This chain links TRBV10-3 with TRBJ1-4; perhaps TRBD1 as D (5 bases). The sequence was obtained from a man aged 45-65 years with HIV. The CDR3 DNA sequence: TGTGCCATCAGTGGCGAGACAGCTAATGAAAAACTGTTTTTT. It encodes CAISGETANEKLFF.